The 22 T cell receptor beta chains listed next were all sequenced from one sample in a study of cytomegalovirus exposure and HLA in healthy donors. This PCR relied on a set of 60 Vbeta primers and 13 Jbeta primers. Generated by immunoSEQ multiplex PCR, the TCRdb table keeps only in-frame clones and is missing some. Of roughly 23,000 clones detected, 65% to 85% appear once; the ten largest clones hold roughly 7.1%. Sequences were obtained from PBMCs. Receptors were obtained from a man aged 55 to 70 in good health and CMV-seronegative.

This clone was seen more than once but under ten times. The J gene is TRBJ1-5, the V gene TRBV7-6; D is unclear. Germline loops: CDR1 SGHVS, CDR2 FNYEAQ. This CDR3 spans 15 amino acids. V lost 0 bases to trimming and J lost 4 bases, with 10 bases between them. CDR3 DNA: TGTGCCAGCAGCTTAGCTCCCACGGGGAATCAGCCCCAGCATTTT. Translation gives CASSLAPTGNQPQHF.

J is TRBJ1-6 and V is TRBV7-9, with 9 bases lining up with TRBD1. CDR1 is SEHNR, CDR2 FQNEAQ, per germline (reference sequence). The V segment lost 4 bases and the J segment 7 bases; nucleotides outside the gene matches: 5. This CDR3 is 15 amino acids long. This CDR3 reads CASSWGQGTNSPLHF. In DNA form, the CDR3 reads TGTGCCAGCAGCTGGGGACAGGGTACGAATTCACCCCTCCACTTT.

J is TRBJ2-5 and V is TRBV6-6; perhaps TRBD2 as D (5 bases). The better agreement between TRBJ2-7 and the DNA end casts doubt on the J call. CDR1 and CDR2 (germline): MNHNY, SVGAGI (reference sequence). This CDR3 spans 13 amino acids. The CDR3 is CASSYSRGYEQYF. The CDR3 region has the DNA TGTGCCAGCAGTTACTCCCGCGGGTACGAGCAGTACTTC.

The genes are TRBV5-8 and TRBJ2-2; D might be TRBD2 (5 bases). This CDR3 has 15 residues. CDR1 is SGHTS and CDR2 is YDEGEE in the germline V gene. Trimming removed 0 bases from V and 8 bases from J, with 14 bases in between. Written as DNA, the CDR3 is TGTGCCAGCAGCTTGGGTCGAGGGCCGAATGGGGAGCTGTTTTTT. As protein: CASSLGRGPNGELFF.

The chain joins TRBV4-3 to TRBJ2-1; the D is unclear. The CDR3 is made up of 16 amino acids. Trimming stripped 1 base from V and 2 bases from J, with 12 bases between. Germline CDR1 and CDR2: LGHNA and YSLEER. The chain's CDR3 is CASSQVRLLPYNEQFF. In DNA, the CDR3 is TGCGCCAGCAGCCAAGTTCGACTTTTACCCTACAATGAGCAGTTCTTC.

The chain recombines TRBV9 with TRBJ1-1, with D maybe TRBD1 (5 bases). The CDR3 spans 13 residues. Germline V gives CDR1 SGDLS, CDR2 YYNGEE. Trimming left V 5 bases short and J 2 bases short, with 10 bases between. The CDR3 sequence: CASRAGPNTEAFF. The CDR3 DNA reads TGTGCCAGCAGGGCAGGGCCAAACACTGAAGCTTTCTTT.

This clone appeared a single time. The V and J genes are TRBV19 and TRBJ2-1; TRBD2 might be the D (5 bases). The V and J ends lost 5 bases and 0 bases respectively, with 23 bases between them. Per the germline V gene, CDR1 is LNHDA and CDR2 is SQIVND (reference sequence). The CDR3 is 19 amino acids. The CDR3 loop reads CASSLLGSLRRSSYNEQFF. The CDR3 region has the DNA TGTGCCAGTAGTCTTTTGGGAAGTTTGCGGAGGAGCTCCTACAATGAGCAGTTCTTC.

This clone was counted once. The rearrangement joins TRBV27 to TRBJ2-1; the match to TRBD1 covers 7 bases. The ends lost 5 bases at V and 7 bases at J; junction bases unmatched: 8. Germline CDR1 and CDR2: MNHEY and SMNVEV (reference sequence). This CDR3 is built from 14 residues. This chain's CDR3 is CASSQQGLGNEQFF. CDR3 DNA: TGTGCCAGCAGTCAACAGGGGCTTGGGAATGAGCAGTTCTTC.

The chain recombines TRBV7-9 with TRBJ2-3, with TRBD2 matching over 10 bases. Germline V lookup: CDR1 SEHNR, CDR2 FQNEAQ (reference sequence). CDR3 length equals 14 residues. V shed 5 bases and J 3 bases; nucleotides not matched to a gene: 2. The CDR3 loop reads CASSRAGGTDTQYF. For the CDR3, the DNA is TGTGCCAGCAGCCGAGCGGGGGGGACAGATACGCAGTATTTT.

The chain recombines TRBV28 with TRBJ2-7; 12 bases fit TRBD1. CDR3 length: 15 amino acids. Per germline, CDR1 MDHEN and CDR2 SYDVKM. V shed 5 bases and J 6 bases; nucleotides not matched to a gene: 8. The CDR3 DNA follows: TGTGCCAGCAGTCCACCGGGACAGGGGGCGGGCGAGCAGTACTTC. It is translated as CASSPPGQGAGEQYF.

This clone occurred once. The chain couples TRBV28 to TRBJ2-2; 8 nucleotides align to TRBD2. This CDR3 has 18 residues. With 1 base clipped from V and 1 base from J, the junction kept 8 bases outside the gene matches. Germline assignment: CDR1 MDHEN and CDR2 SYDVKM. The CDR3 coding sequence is TGTGCCAGCAGTTTATTAGCCGGGAGGGCAAGGAACACCGGGGAGCTGTTTTTT. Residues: CASSLLAGRARNTGELFF.

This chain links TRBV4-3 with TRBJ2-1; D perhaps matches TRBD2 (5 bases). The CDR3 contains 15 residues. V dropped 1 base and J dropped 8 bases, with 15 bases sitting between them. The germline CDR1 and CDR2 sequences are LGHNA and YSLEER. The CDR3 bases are TGCGCCAGCAGCCAAGTAGCAACGGGGTTGTATGAGCAGTTCTTC. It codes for CASSQVATGLYEQFF.

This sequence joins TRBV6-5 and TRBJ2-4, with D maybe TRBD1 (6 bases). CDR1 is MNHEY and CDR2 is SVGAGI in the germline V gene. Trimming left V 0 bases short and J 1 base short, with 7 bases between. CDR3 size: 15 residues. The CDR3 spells CASSYSRGAKNIQYF. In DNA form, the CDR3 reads TGTGCCAGCAGTTACTCGAGGGGGGCCAAAAACATTCAGTACTTC.

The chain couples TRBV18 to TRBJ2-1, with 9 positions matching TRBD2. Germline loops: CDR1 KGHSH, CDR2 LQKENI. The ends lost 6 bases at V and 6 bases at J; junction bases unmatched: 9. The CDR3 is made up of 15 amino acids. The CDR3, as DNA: TGTGCCAGCTCCCCAAGGGGCGGGGGGGCCAATGAGCAGTTCTTC. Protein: CASSPRGGGANEQFF.

The CDR3 DNA reads as TGTGCCAGCAGCCCCTGGGCAATAAGCAATCAGCCCCAGCATTTT. Its translation: CASSPWAISNQPQHF. This chain uses TRBV5-6 with TRBJ1-5; D gene uncertain. Looked up from germline, CDR1 is SGHDT and CDR2 is YYEEEE. This CDR3 is built from 15 residues. Trimming removed 4 bases at V and 1 base at J, with 12 bases between. Full variable domain (remainder filled in from reference TRBV5-6 and TRBJ1-5): DAGVTQSPTHLIKTRGQQVTLRCSPKSGHDTVSWYQQALGQGPQFIFQYYEEEERQRGNFPDRFSGHQFPNYSSELNVNALLLGDSALYLCASSPWAISNQPQHFGDGTRLSIL.

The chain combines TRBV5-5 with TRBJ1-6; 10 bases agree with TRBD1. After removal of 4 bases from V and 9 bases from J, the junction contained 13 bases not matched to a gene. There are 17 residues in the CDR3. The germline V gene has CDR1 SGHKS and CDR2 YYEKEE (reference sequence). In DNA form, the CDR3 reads TGTGCCAGCAGCGGGGGGACAGGGGTTGTTGGTGGTTCACCCCTCCACTTT. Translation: CASSGGTGVVGGSPLHF.

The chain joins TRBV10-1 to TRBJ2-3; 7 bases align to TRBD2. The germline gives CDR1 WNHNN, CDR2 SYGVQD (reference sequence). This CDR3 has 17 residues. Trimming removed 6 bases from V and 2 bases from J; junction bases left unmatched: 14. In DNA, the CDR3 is TGCGCCAGCAGGGCCCCCGGCGAGCGGGGATCCACAGATACGCAGTATTTT. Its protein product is CASRAPGERGSTDTQYF.

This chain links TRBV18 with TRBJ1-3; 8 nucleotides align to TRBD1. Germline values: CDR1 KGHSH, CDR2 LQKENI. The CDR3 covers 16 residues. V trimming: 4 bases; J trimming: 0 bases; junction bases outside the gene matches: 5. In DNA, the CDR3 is TGTGCCAGCTCACGACAGGGGATTCGCTCTGGAAACACCATATATTTT. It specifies CASSRQGIRSGNTIYF.

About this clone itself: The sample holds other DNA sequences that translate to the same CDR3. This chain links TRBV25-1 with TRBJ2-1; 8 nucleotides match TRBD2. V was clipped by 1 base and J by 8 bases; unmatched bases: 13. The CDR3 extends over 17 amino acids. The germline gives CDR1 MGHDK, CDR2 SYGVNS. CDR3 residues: CASSEFRSSGFRDEQFF. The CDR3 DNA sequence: TGTGCCAGCAGTGAATTTCGGTCTAGCGGGTTCCGCGATGAGCAGTTCTTC.

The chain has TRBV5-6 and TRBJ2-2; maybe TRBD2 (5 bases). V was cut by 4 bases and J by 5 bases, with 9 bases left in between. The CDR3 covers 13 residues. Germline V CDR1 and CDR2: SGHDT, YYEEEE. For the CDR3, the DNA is TGTGCCAGCAGCCGGAGGCGGACCGGGGAGCTGTTTTTT. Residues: CASSRRRTGELFF.

The CDR3 here is CASSLPAGPNEKLFF. DNA for the CDR3: TGTGCCAGCAGCCTGCCGGCAGGGCCTAATGAAAAACTGTTTTTT. The rearrangement uses TRBV11-2 and TRBJ1-4, with D possibly matching TRBD1 (5 bases). The CDR3 runs 15 residues. V was trimmed by 5 bases and J by 3 bases, leaving 13 bases between them. Looked up from germline, CDR1 is SGHAT and CDR2 is FQNNGV.

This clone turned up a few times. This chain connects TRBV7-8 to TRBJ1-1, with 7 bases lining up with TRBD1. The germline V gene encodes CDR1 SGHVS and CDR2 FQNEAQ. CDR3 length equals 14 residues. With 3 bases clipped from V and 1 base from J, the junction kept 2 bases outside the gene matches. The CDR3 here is CASSFRGPNTEAFF. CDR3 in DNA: TGTGCCAGCAGCTTTAGGGGGCCGAACACTGAAGCTTTCTTT.